This T cell receptor beta chain was sequenced in a study of read filtering for tumor transcriptome and immune sequencing. About the study: The cohort had approximately 16 men and over eleven women aged about 47 to 90, mean approximately 66 years. Study observations and caveats: Compared with RNA-seq, IR-seq gave much higher clonotype depth and reliability. IR-seq and RNA-seq agreed better without single-read clonotypes.

From approximately 430 ng of RNA, a library with molecular barcoded alpha/delta and beta/gamma adaptors was made. TCRdb passed the reads through MiXCR, listing each CDR3 protein once. The table records over 50,000 distinct CDR3 sequences, around 19% of them present only once. Germline V CDR1 and CDR2: SGHTA, FQGNSA. This CDR3 comprises 13 residues. On this clonotype: Antigen: not known. One end of the junction does not line up with germline, which may come from a read error.

The rearrangement joins TRBV7-2 to TRBJ2-7, with D unclear. The sample was a population of CD138-negative cells sorted from bone marrow. This clonotype originated in a donor at least 40 years old with multiple myeloma. The CDR3 protein is CASSLGDRYERYF. For the CDR3, the DNA is TGTGCCAGCAGTTTAGGTGACCGCTACGAGCGGTACTTC. Together with reference TRBV7-2 and TRBJ2-7, the CDR3 gives the full variable domain: GAGVSQSPSNKVTEKGKDVELRCDPISGHTALYWYRQSLGQGLEFLIYFQGNSAPDKSGLPSDRFSAERTGGSVSTLTIQRTQQEDSAVYLCASSLGDRYERYFGPGTRLTVT.